Presented here are 21 T cell receptor beta chains from one specimen sequenced in a study of T cell responses to AZD1222 COVID-19 vaccine. The table came from immunoSEQ multiplex PCR; TCRdb's copy has only in-frame clones and leaves some out. Among fewer than 300,000 clones listed, just over 90% were seen once. The sequenced sample was peripheral blood, obtained on day 0 of AZD1222 vaccination. Receptor source: an adult in good health.

V is TRBV28 and J is TRBJ1-5; possibly TRBD1 for D (6 bases). Trimming shortened V by 4 bases and J by 7 bases, and 20 bases separated the two germline ends. Germline V gene sequence: CDR1 MDHEN, CDR2 SYDVKM. The CDR3 has 16 amino acids. The CDR3 reads CASSWAKLWRGQPQHF. The CDR3 nucleotides are TGTGCCAGCAGTTGGGCCAAACTTTGGAGGGGGCAGCCCCAGCATTTT.

The chain uses TRBV9 and TRBJ2-7; no reliable D call. Germline V lookup: CDR1 SGDLS, CDR2 YYNGEE. The CDR3 loop spans 13 amino acids. Trimming left V 0 bases short and J 5 bases short, with 9 bases between. The CDR3 DNA sequence: TGTGCCAGCAGCGTAGAGGTCAGTAACGAGCAGTACTTC. Its translation is CASSVEVSNEQYF.

The V call is TRBV7-2, the J call TRBJ1-3; D remains ambiguous. The CDR3 extends over 15 amino acids. From germline, CDR1 is SGHTA and CDR2 FQGNSA. V gave up 1 base and J gave up 0 bases, with 7 bases separating them. The DNA of the CDR3 is TGTGCCAGCAGCTTAGTACAGACCTCTGGAAACACCATATATTTT. Its protein product is CASSLVQTSGNTIYF.

The CDR3 region has the DNA TGTGCCAGTAGCATGGGGGACAGGGCTAGCGAAAAACTGTTTTTT. Protein sequence: CASSMGDRASEKLFF. The rearrangement uses TRBV19 and TRBJ1-4, with TRBD1 matching 9 bases. The ends lost 6 bases at V and 8 bases at J; junction bases unmatched: 10. The CDR3 spans 15 residues. Germline V gene sequence: CDR1 LNHDA, CDR2 SQIVND (reference sequence).

V gene TRBV27 combines with J gene TRBJ1-5; D unclear. In germline, CDR1 is MNHEY, CDR2 SMNVEV (reference sequence). The CDR3 is 13 residues long. V lost 3 bases to trimming and J lost 5 bases, with 8 bases between them. For the CDR3, the DNA is TGTGCCAGCAGTTTCGGCAGTCATCAGCCCCAGCATTTT. Translated: CASSFGSHQPQHF.

The chain employs TRBV5-4 and TRBJ1-3, with D hard to call. There are 13 residues in the CDR3. CDR1 SGHNT and CDR2 YYREEE come from the germline V gene (reference sequence). Trimming shortened V by 2 bases and J by 4 bases, and 7 bases separated the two germline ends. CDR3 DNA: TGTGCCAGCAGCTTAAGAGACGGAAACACCATATATTTT. The encoded protein is CASSLRDGNTIYF.

The chain joins TRBV2 to TRBJ1-2; D call uncertain. There are 16 residues in the CDR3. Germline V gene data show CDR1 as SNHLY and CDR2 as FYNNEI. Trimming removed 2 bases at V and 4 bases at J, with 17 bases between. For the CDR3, the DNA is TGTGCCAGCAGTGAAAACGTGGCTACGGCTGCCTATGGCTACACCTTC. This encodes CASSENVATAAYGYTF.

The chain employs TRBV24-1 and TRBJ2-6; no definite D call. The V gene's germline CDR1 is KGHDR and CDR2 SFDVKD. The CDR3 has 15 amino acids. The V end was cut by 4 bases, the J end by 0 bases, with 6 bases between. The DNA of the CDR3 is TGTGCCACCAGTGACCAATTCTCTGGGGCCAACGTCCTGACTTTC. The encoded protein is CATSDQFSGANVLTF.

V is TRBV7-3 and J is TRBJ2-3; D is perhaps TRBD2 (5 bases). Germline CDR1 is SGHTA and CDR2 is FQGTGA. The V end lost 1 base, the J end lost 0 bases, and 8 bases lay between the germline ends. The CDR3 has 15 amino acids. The CDR3 region has the DNA TGTGCCAGCAGCTTAAATACGGGAAGCACAGATACGCAGTATTTT. Protein sequence: CASSLNTGSTDTQYF.

The chain uses TRBV15 and TRBJ1-2; 9 bases line up with TRBD1. Trimming at V came to 1 base and at J to 5 bases, leaving 8 bases not matched to a gene. The germline V gene has CDR1 LNHNV and CDR2 YYDKDF (reference sequence). This CDR3 is 16 amino acids long. The CDR3 loop is CATSRAPATGGYGYTF. Here the CDR3 DNA reads TGTGCCACCAGCAGAGCTCCGGCGACAGGGGGGTATGGCTACACCTTC.

The chain recombines TRBV28 with TRBJ1-2; D is possibly TRBD1 (5 bases). Germline V gives CDR1 MDHEN, CDR2 SYDVKM. V was shortened by 6 bases and J by 4 bases, with 12 bases between the two germline ends. The CDR3 has 13 residues. The CDR3 DNA is TGTGCCAGCAGGTACAGGCTCGGCTATGGCTACACCTTC. It codes for CASRYRLGYGYTF.

This clone was recorded only once. Compared with germline, one end of the junction differs, possibly owing to a read error. This chain links TRBV5-4 with TRBJ2-1, with TRBD1 as a possible D gene (6 bases). The germline gives CDR1 SGHNT, CDR2 YYREEE (reference sequence). CDR3 size: 15 residues. Written as DNA, the CDR3 is TGTGCCAGCAGCTCGGGGCCTCTTGGGGACAATCAGCAGTTCTTC. It codes for CASSSGPLGDNQQFF.

J is TRBJ2-7 and V is TRBV21-1. TRBV21-1 is a pseudogene segment. The length of the CDR3 is 11 residues. The CDR3, as DNA: TGTGCCAGCAGCAAAAGGTACGAGCAGTACTTC. Its translation is CASSKRYEQYF.

The chain joins TRBV6-4 to TRBJ2-3; D ambiguous. The CDR3 spans 14 residues. V lost 4 bases and J lost 1, with 9 bases in between. CDR1 is MRHNA and CDR2 is SNTAGT in the germline V gene. CDR3 in amino acids: CASSVGDGTDTQYF. The CDR3 coding sequence is TGTGCCAGCAGTGTGGGTGACGGCACAGATACGCAGTATTTT.

V gene TRBV7-2 combines with J gene TRBJ1-3; D unresolved. V lost 4 bases and J lost 10, with 14 bases in between. The CDR3 has 13 residues. CDR1 is SGHTA and CDR2 is FQGNSA in the germline V gene. CDR3 protein: CASSYPRLGTIYF. Written as DNA, the CDR3 is TGTGCCAGCAGCTATCCCCGGCTCGGGACCATATATTTT.

DNA for the CDR3: TGTGCCAGCAGCTTAGGCCACACTTACAATGAGCAGTTCTTC. Its translation is CASSLGHTYNEQFF. The chain employs TRBV7-2 and TRBJ2-1; D unresolved. CDR1 and CDR2 from the germline V gene are SGHTA and FQGNSA. Trimming removed 1 base at V and 4 bases at J, with 8 bases between. The CDR3 loop spans 14 amino acids.

V is TRBV6-2 or TRBV6-3 and J is TRBJ2-7; perhaps D is TRBD1 or TRBD2 (6 bases each). V shed 6 bases and J shed 7 bases, with 25 bases lying between them. From germline, CDR1 is MNHEY and CDR2 SVGEGT. The CDR3 runs 16 residues. The DNA for the CDR3 is TGTGCCAGCAGCGTCGCGACTGGAGCGAGAGGGGGGGAGCAGTACTTC. Translation: CASSVATGARGGEQYF.

The chain uses TRBV2 and TRBJ2-7; 12 bases align to TRBD1. The V gene's germline CDR1 is SNHLY and CDR2 FYNNEI. The CDR3 is 14 residues long. V lost 4 bases to trimming and J lost 5 bases; unmatched junction nucleotides: 3. CDR3 sequence reads: CASSGDRGLDEQYF. The CDR3 DNA sequence: TGTGCCAGCAGTGGGGACAGGGGGCTAGACGAGCAGTACTTC.

V gene TRBV6-2 or TRBV6-3 combines with J gene TRBJ2-4; D may be TRBD2 (6 bases). The length of the CDR3 is 13 residues. Deletions cut 4 bases from V and 4 bases from J, with 8 bases between. Germline CDR1 and CDR2: MNHEY and SVGEGT. The DNA of the CDR3 is TGTGCCAGCAGTTCAGGGAGGAAAAACATTCAGTACTTC. This codes for CASSSGRKNIQYF.

The chain recombines TRBV19 with TRBJ2-6; tentatively, D is TRBD1 (6 bases). Germline V gives CDR1 LNHDA, CDR2 SQIVND (reference sequence). The CDR3 spans 15 residues. Trimming removed 3 bases from V and 3 bases from J, with 9 bases in between. CDR3 bases: TGTGCCAGTAGTATCCCAGGGGTTGGGGCCAACGTCCTGACTTTC. Protein sequence: CASSIPGVGANVLTF.

The CDR3 sequence is CASSDQSGVRSPLHF. The CDR3 region has the DNA TGCGCCAGCAGCGACCAATCAGGGGTACGGTCACCCCTCCACTTT. The rearrangement links TRBV5-1 to TRBJ1-6; D perhaps matches TRBD1 (6 bases). Looked up from germline, CDR1 is SGHRS and CDR2 is YFSETQ. V dropped 4 bases and J dropped 10 bases, with 18 bases sitting between them. The CDR3 consists of 15 residues. Full variable domain (outside the CDR3, taken from reference TRBV5-1 and TRBJ1-6): KAGVTQTPRYLIKTRGQQVTLSCSPISGHRSVSWYQQTPGQGLQFLFEYFSETQRNKGNFPGRFSGRQFSNSRSEMNVSTLELGDSALYLCASSDQSGVRSPLHFGNGTRLTVT.